This T cell receptor beta chain originates from a study of CD8+ T cells in alopecia areata. Treatment in this sample: oral pan-JAK inhibitor, 5-10 mg twice daily. Germline values: CDR1 GTSNPN, CDR2 SVGIG (reference sequence). The CDR3 has 11 residues. Trimming pared 0 bases from V and 3 bases from J, leaving 3 bases between. This clone appeared a few times. Its target is not known. Study-wide results and limits: Clonality in the scalp and expanded CD8+ clones ranked among the top 100 were significantly decreased by tofacitinib.

Isolated RNA was reverse transcribed into cDNA used as the sequencing template. Sequencing used immunoSEQ multiplex PCR; TCRdb keeps in-frame clones, though not all of them. The sample has 200,000 to 250,000 clones; approximately 38% are singletons. This sequence was found in a human donor with alopecia areata. V usage is TRBV30 and J usage is TRBJ2-7, with D unclear. The sequenced sample was CD4+ T cells sorted from blood, obtained between weeks 30 and 35, from a patient treated with tofacitinib. CDR3 loop: CAWSVNYEQYF. Written as DNA, the CDR3 is TGTGCCTGGAGTGTGAACTACGAGCAGTACTTC. Using reference TRBV30 and TRBJ2-7 for the parts outside the CDR3, the full variable domain is SQTIHQWPATLVQPVGSPLSLECTVEGTSNPNLYWYRQAAGRGLQLLFYSVGIGQISSEVPQNLSASRPQDRQFILSSKKLLLSDSGFYLCAWSVNYEQYFGPGTRLTVT.